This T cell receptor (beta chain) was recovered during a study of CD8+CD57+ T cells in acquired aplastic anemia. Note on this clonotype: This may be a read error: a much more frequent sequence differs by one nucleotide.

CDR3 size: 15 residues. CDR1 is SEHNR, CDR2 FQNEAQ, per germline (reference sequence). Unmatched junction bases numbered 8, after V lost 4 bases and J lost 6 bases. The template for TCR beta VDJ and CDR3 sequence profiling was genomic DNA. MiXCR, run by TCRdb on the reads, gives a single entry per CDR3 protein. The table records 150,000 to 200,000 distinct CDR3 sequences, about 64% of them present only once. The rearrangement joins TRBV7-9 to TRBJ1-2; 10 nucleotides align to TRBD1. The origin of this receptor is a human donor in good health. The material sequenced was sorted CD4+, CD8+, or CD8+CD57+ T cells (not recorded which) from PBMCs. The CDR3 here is CASSSRQGANHGYTF. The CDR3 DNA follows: TGTGCCAGCAGCTCGCGACAGGGGGCCAACCATGGCTACACCTTC. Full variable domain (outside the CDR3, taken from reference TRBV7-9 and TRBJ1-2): DTGVSQNPRHKITKRGQNVTFRCDPISEHNRLYWYRQTLGQGPEFLTYFQNEAQLEKSRLLSDRFSAERPKGSFSTLEIQRTEQGDSAMYLCASSSRQGANHGYTFGSGTRLTVV.